Listed here are 15 T cell receptor beta chains from one sample, sequenced in a study of T cells in Graves' hyperthyroidism and ophthalmopathy. Using RNA transcripts as the source, TCR beta CDR3 regions were amplified. The TCR CDR3 first-round RT-PCR relied on the HTBI primer set. TCRdb called the multiplex PCR reads again in MiXCR, with one record for every CDR3 protein. This table holds about 640,000 distinct CDR3 sequences, about 14% found once. Material: blood. Receptors were obtained from a woman aged 50 to 60 with Graves' ophthalmopathy.

This clonotype was detected only a few times. The chain couples TRBV7-2 to TRBJ2-7; possibly TRBD2 for D (5 bases). Germline V gene data show CDR1 as SGHTA and CDR2 as FQGNSA. V was cut by 2 bases and J by 7 bases, with 15 bases left in between. The CDR3 is made up of 14 amino acids. The DNA of the CDR3 is TGTGCCAGCAGCTTAAGCGGTCTCTATTTGGAGCAGTACTTC. It specifies CASSLSGLYLEQYF.

This clonotype was observed at least ten times. This chain connects TRBV18 to TRBJ2-7; TRBD1 matches 9 bases. Germline trimming cut 0 bases from V and 1 base from J; bases unmatched to any gene: 4. The germline gives CDR1 KGHSH, CDR2 LQKENI. The length of the CDR3 is 16 residues. The CDR3 region is CASSPPGTGFSYEQYF. CDR3 coding DNA: TGTGCCAGCTCACCACCAGGGACAGGGTTTTCCTACGAGCAGTACTTC.

The V gene is TRBV2, the J gene TRBJ1-5, with TRBD1 matching over 7 bases. Germline V CDR1 and CDR2: SNHLY, FYNNEI. J lost 2 bases, V lost 3 bases, and 1 base had no gene match. This CDR3 is 14 amino acids long. In nucleotides, the CDR3 is TGTGCCAGCAGTGATCAGGGGGGCAATCAGCCCCAGCATTTT. This encodes CASSDQGGNQPQHF.

The chain links TRBV29-1 to TRBJ1-4; TRBD1 is a possible D gene (6 bases). The CDR3 is 14 amino acids. Between the trimmed V and J ends, which lost 7 bases and 7 bases, there was a span of 19 bases. Germline values: CDR1 SQVTM, CDR2 ANQGSEA. This CDR3 reads CSAQGGRLGEKLFF. The DNA for the CDR3 is TGCAGCGCCCAAGGGGGGCGGCTTGGTGAAAAACTGTTTTTT. The full variable domain, in which reference TRBV29-1 and TRBJ1-4 provide the parts outside the CDR3, is SAVISQKPSRDICQRGTSLTIQCQVDSQVTMMFWYRQQPGQSLTLIATANQGSEATYESGFVIDKFPISRPNLTFSTLTVSNMSPEDSSIYLCSAQGGRLGEKLFFGSGTQLSVL.

This clonotype was seen only a few times. The gene calls are TRBV5-6 and TRBJ2-7; no clear D. This CDR3 comprises 14 residues. Germline loops: CDR1 SGHDT, CDR2 YYEEEE. Trimming removed 4 bases at V and 3 bases at J, with 14 bases between. CDR3 sequence: CASSVGSAIYEQYF. The CDR3 nucleotides are TGTGCCAGCAGCGTTGGATCAGCCATCTACGAGCAGTACTTC.

This clonotype came up once. V usage is TRBV29-1 and J usage is TRBJ2-1; 9 bases line up with TRBD1. J was trimmed by 8 bases and V by 8 bases; bases with no gene match: 13. There are 14 residues in the CDR3. Germline-derived CDR1 and CDR2 are SQVTM and ANQGSEA. The CDR3 DNA reads TGCAGCATCAGAAACCGGGACAGGGCCTATGAGCAGTTCTTC. This codes for CSIRNRDRAYEQFF.

This clonotype was counted many times. The V and J genes are TRBV20-1 and TRBJ2-7, with 10 bases aligning to TRBD2. V lost 4 bases, J lost 5 bases, and 8 bases stayed unmatched. CDR3 length: 14 amino acids. Germline CDR1 DFQATT, CDR2 SNEGSKA (reference sequence). In nucleotides, the CDR3 is TGCAGTGCTACTAGCGGGAGAGGGAGCGACGAGCAGTACTTC. It is translated as CSATSGRGSDEQYF.

Points on this clonotype: A read error may produce the germline difference seen at one junction end. The chain carries TRBV20-1 and TRBJ2-1; D is uncertain. CDR3 length equals 15 residues. The germline V gene encodes CDR1 DFQATT and CDR2 SNEGSKA (reference sequence). The CDR3 DNA reads TGCAGTGCTGGAGAGACCCCGAAGGTCTACAATGAGCAGTTCTTC. It codes for CSAGETPKVYNEQFF.

About this clonotype itself: One base away lies a much larger clone, so this may be a sequencing read error. This rearrangement joins TRBV5-1 to TRBJ2-1; 10 positions match TRBD2. The trim removed 1 base at V and 4 bases at J, leaving 5 bases unmatched. Germline lookup yields CDR1 SGHRS and CDR2 YFSETQ. The CDR3 contains 16 residues. The CDR3: CASSLPLAGNYNEQFF. For the CDR3, the DNA is TGCGCCAGCAGCTTGCCACTAGCGGGAAATTACAATGAGCAGTTCTTC.

This clonotype showed up just once. The chain employs TRBV10-3 and TRBJ2-5, with a possible D match to TRBD2 (6 bases). Germline V gene data show CDR1 as ENHRY and CDR2 as SYGVKD. CDR3 length: 12 amino acids. The CDR3 loop reads CAVAEDQETQYF. The CDR3, as DNA: TGTGCGGTAGCGGAAGACCAAGAGACCCAGTACTTC.

This chain uses TRBV2 with TRBJ2-2; D gene uncertain. In germline, CDR1 is SNHLY, CDR2 FYNNEI. The CDR3 spans 18 residues. Trimming pared 6 bases from V and 6 bases from J, leaving 26 bases between. The CDR3 sequence: CASRWTYQSSFYAGELFF. CDR3 nucleotide sequence: TGTGCCAGCAGATGGACCTATCAATCTTCTTTCTACGCCGGGGAGCTGTTTTTT.

This clonotype was counted ten times or more. V and J are TRBV7-3 and TRBJ2-3; maybe TRBD2 (5 bases). CDR3 size: 14 residues. Trimming shortened V by 4 bases and J by 0 bases, and 8 bases separated the two germline ends. Germline CDR1 is SGHTA and CDR2 is FQGTGA. Here the CDR3 reads CASSSVASTDTQYF. CDR3 in DNA: TGTGCCAGCAGCTCCGTAGCGAGCACAGATACGCAGTATTTT.

This clonotype came up a few times. The chain carries TRBV9 and TRBJ2-2; 10 nucleotides align to TRBD2. Trimming removed 0 bases from V and 2 bases from J; junction bases left unmatched: 7. Germline CDR1 reads SGDLS; CDR2 reads YYNGEE. The CDR3 consists of 18 residues. The CDR3 DNA is TGTGCCAGCAGCGTAGCTACAGGACTAGCGGCTAACACCGGGGAGCTGTTTTTT. Translated, it gives CASSVATGLAANTGELFF. Full variable domain (rest looked up from reference TRBV9 and TRBJ2-2): DSGVTQTPKHLITATGQRVTLRCSPRSGDLSVYWYQQSLDQGLQFLIQYYNGEERAKGNILERFSAQQFPDLHSELNLSSLELGDSALYFCASSVATGLAANTGELFFGEGSRLTVL.

This clonotype was detected many times. The genes are TRBV12-3 or TRBV12-4 and TRBJ1-5; no clear D gene. V was trimmed by 2 bases and J by 0 bases, leaving 5 bases between them. The CDR3 loop spans 14 amino acids. Written as DNA, the CDR3 is TGTGCCAGCAGTTTAATTAGTAGCAATCAGCCCCAGCATTTT. The encoded protein is CASSLISSNQPQHF.

Worth noting for this clonotype: This may be a read error, as it is one base from a much larger clone. DNA for the CDR3: TGTGCCAGCAGTCCAGGTGTAGCGGGCAACCCAGGGGGCAATGAGCAGTTCTTC. Encoded protein: CASSPGVAGNPGGNEQFF. The rearrangement joins TRBV27 to TRBJ2-1, with D perhaps TRBD1 or TRBD2 (7 bases each). Germline loops: CDR1 MNHEY, CDR2 SMNVEV (reference sequence). Trimming pared 5 bases from V and 6 bases from J, leaving 26 bases between. The CDR3 has 18 residues.